This TCR beta chain was identified during a study of response to subunit inactivated influenza vaccine. Remarks on this clonotype: Its antigen is undetermined.

J lost 5 bases, V lost 2 bases, and 6 bases had no gene match. The CDR3 runs 15 residues. From germline, CDR1 is SSHAT and CDR2 FNYEAQ (reference sequence). TCRdb reprocessed the RT-PCR reads via MiXCR and lists one record per CDR3 protein. The data hold roughly 520,000 distinct CDR3 sequences, with approximately 24% observed a single time. Study results and limitations: Seasonal influenza vaccination, on each occasion, was suggested by the authors to recruit few new T cells.

The genes are TRBV7-7 and TRBJ2-1, with TRBD1 matching 7 bases. The TCR originated in a man aged 45-65 years who received an inactivated influenza vaccine. Sequenced here: CD4+ T cells sorted from PBMCs, sampled around 5 days after vaccination. The CDR3 DNA is TGTGCCAGCAGCTTACGTCAGGGGGACGACAATGAGCAGTTCTTC. The encoded protein is CASSLRQGDDNEQFF.